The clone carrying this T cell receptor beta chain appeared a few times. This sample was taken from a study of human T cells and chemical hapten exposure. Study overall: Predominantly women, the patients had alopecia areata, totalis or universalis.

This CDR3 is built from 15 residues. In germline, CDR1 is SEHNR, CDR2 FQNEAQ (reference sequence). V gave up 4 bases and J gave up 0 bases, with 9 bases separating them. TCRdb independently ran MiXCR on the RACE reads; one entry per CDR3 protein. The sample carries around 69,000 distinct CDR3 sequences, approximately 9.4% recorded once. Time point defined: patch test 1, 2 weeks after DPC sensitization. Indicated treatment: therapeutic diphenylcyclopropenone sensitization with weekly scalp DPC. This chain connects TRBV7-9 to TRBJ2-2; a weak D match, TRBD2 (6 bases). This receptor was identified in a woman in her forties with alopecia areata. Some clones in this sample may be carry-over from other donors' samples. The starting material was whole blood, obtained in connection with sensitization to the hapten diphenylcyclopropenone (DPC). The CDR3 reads CASSSLATNTGELFF. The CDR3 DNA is TGTGCCAGCAGCTCGCTAGCGACGAACACCGGGGAGCTGTTTTTT.